The next 7 T cell receptor beta chains were all read from a single sample in a study of beta chain features in type 1 diabetes. Regarding the study as a whole: Type 1 diabetes patients had moderately but significantly shorter TCRB CDR3s in all four CD4+ subsets.

Reverse transcription of all isolated RNA meant that expressed TCRB transcripts were sequenced. The table came from immunoSEQ multiplex PCR; TCRdb's copy has only in-frame clones and leaves some out. Among 310,000 or so clones, around 9.7% were seen once, and the ten largest hold approximately 1%. For these TCRs, the target antigens are not known. Sequencing was done on a sample of central memory CD4+ T cells from blood. All receptors derive from a man aged 30 to 39 with type 1 diabetes.

The CDR3 DNA reads as TGTGCCAGCAGTTCTTTGGGGTTCAACCAAGAGACCCAGTACTTC. Protein sequence: CASSSLGFNQETQYF. J is TRBJ2-5 and V is TRBV27; D ambiguous. CDR3 size: 15 residues. V lost 4 bases and J 0 bases, leaving 12 bases between the germline ends. In germline, CDR1 is MNHEY, CDR2 SMNVEV (reference sequence).

The sample holds one count of this clone. J is TRBJ2-7 and V is TRBV5-6; 12 nucleotides agree with TRBD1. The CDR3 runs 14 residues. Looked up from germline, CDR1 is SGHDT and CDR2 is YYEEEE. The trim removed 6 bases at V and 4 bases at J, leaving 5 bases unmatched. Here the CDR3 reads CASTRDRGLYEQYF. The CDR3 region has the DNA TGTGCCAGCACCAGGGACAGGGGGCTTTACGAGCAGTACTTC.

This rearrangement joins TRBV27 to TRBJ1-2; 8 bases match TRBD1. CDR1 and CDR2 (germline): MNHEY, SMNVEV (reference sequence). After removal of 5 bases from V and 4 bases from J, the junction contained 6 bases not matched to a gene. The CDR3 contains 14 residues. CDR3 in DNA: TGTGCCAGCAGTACCCGGACAGGGAGCTATGGCTACACCTTC. This sequence encodes CASSTRTGSYGYTF.

This sequence joins TRBV5-8 and TRBJ2-3, with D perhaps TRBD1 (6 bases). V lost 0 bases and J lost 3, with 20 bases in between. The CDR3 consists of 18 residues. CDR1 and CDR2 (germline): SGHTS, YDEGEE. The CDR3 DNA reads as TGTGCCAGCAGCTTGGGGCCTCAGGGGCTCACCTCGACAGATACGCAGTATTTT. It specifies CASSLGPQGLTSTDTQYF.

The rearrangement links TRBV6-6 to TRBJ1-2; D is unresolved. The CDR3 loop spans 13 amino acids. V lost 8 bases and J lost 4, with 14 bases in between. Germline CDR1 MNHNY, CDR2 SVGAGI (reference sequence). The DNA of the CDR3 is TGTGCCAGCCGGGAGGTCCTCAGCTATGGCTACACCTTC. This sequence encodes CASREVLSYGYTF.

This clone appeared a few times. The chain joins TRBV4-2 to TRBJ1-2, with D hard to call. With 1 base removed from V and 2 bases from J, the gap between germline ends came to 14 bases. Germline values: CDR1 LGHNA, CDR2 YNFKEQ. This CDR3 has 16 residues. The CDR3 region is CASSQAPLGINYGYTF. The CDR3 region has the DNA TGTGCCAGCAGCCAAGCCCCCTTGGGGATAAACTATGGCTACACCTTC.

With regard to this clone: This is likely a read error, given that the CDR3 carries no conserved phenylalanine or tryptophan at its end. The DNA is omitted, as the CDR3 cannot be located on it reliably, and the CDR3 follows TCRdb's listing. This chain joins TRBV6-5 and TRBJ1-2; TRBD1 reflects the table's D call only, with no check against the DNA. A total of 13 residues make up the CDR3, ends included. CDR1 MNHEY and CDR2 SVGAGI come from the germline V gene. The CDR3 is CASSYGTGDFKEI.